This TCR beta chain emerged from a study of cytomegalovirus exposure and HLA in healthy donors. Remarks on this clone: A read error may account for a junction end that differs from germline.

PCR employed 60 Vbeta and 13 Jbeta primers. Assay: immunoSEQ multiplex PCR; the TCRdb copy retains only in-frame clones and omits some. Of 110,000 to 150,000 clones listed, about 82% are singletons. The germline V gene has CDR1 SEHNR and CDR2 FQNEAQ (reference sequence). The CDR3 is 14 residues long. This TCR came from a male donor in good health and CMV-seronegative. Specimen: PBMCs. The chain uses TRBV7-9 and TRBJ1-2; 7 bases fit TRBD1. The CDR3 DNA sequence: TGTTCCAGCAGCGAAACAGGGGCCCGGGAGGGCTACACCTTC. It yields the protein CSSSETGAREGYTF.